These T cell receptor beta chains were read from a single sample in a study. Here immunoSEQ multiplex PCR was the method, and the copy in TCRdb shows in-frame clones only, minus some. The table shows around 49,000 clones, with over 90% occurring only once. The sample was PBMCs. The receptors shown here come from a man aged 40-49 years with rheumatoid arthritis. CDR3s include the opening cysteine and the closing phenylalanine or tryptophan. D genes are given only for firm matches. Not every row has a clone size; where given, it reads once, few, many or a size class.

TRBJ1-6,NA,TRBV28,NA,TGTGCCAGCAGTTTGTGGACAGCCAGCTCCTATAATTCACCCCTCCACTTT,CASSLWTASSYNSPLHF
TRBJ1-5,NA,TRBV10-2,NA,TGCGCCAGCTCGCTCTCGGGCAATCAGCCCCAGCATTTT,CASSLSGNQPQHF
TRBJ2-1,TRBD2,TRBV24-1,NA,TGTGCCACCAGTGACCCCGCTAGCGGGAGGATCATGTCCTACAATGAGCAGTTCTTC,CATSDPASGRIMSYNEQFF
TRBJ1-2,NA,TRBV28,NA,TGTGCCAGCACTCGGGCCGGGGGGAGGGATGGCTACACCTTC,CASTRAGGRDGYTF
TRBJ1-6,NA,TRBV5-8,NA,TGTGCCAGCAGCTTGGTCCAGGGTGCGGGATCACCCCTCCACTTT,CASSLVQGAGSPLHF
TRBJ2-1,TRBD1,TRBV24-1,NA,TGTGCCACCAGCGGGACAGGGGCCCCGTATGAGCAGTTCTTC,CATSGTGAPYEQFF
TRBJ1-1,NA,TRBV2,NA,TGTGCCAGCAGTGACCGGACCACCCGGGGGGCTTTCTTT,CASSDRTTRGAFF
TRBJ2-1,TRBD2,TRBV5-4,NA,TGTGCCAGCACCCCTACTAGCGGGGGCTACAATGAGCAGTTCTTC,CASTPTSGGYNEQFF
TRBJ2-5,TRBD1,TRBV28,NA,TGTGCCAGCAGTGGCTACAGGGGAGAGACCCAGTACTTC,CASSGYRGETQYF
TRBJ1-3,NA,TRBV3-1/TRBV3-2,NA,TGTGCCAGCAGCCAAGAGACGCCGGGGGGTGGGAACACCATATATTTT,CASSQETPGGGNTIYF
TRBJ1-2,NA,TRBV12-3/TRBV12-4,NA,TGTGCCAGCACTCAACAGGATTACTACGGCTACACCTTC,CASTQQDYYGYTF
TRBJ2-7,TRBD1,TRBV6-5,few,TGTGCCAGCAGTTACTCCGGACAGGTCTACGAGCAGTACTTC,CASSYSGQVYEQYF
TRBJ2-1,TRBD2,TRBV7-6,NA,TGTGCCAGCAGCTTAGAACTAGCGGGAGATGAGCAGTTCTTC,CASSLELAGDEQFF
TRBJ2-1,TRBD1,TRBV9,NA,TGTGCCAGCAGCGTAGTGGACAGGTCCTACAATGAGCAGTTCTTC,CASSVVDRSYNEQFF
TRBJ1-2,TRBD1,TRBV24-1,NA,TGTGCCACCAGTGATTCTCCGGGACAGGGGGAATATGGCTACACCTTC,CATSDSPGQGEYGYTF
TRBJ2-1,NA,TRBV6-2/TRBV6-3,NA,TGTGCCAGCAGTTACTTAGGGTCCTACAATGAGCAGTTCTTC,CASSYLGSYNEQFF
TRBJ1-5,NA,TRBV18,few,TGTGCCAGCTCAGGAACTAGCAATCAGCCCCAGCATTTT,CASSGTSNQPQHF
TRBJ2-2,TRBD2,TRBV5-1,NA,TGCGCCAGCAGCTTGAGAACTAGCGGGAACACGAACACCGGGGAGCTGTTTTTT,CASSLRTSGNTNTGELFF
TRBJ2-2,NA,TRBV14,once,TGTGCCAGCAGCCCCTTCCCCGGGGAGCTGTTTTTT,CASSPFPGELFF
TRBJ1-4,NA,TRBV7-9,NA,TGTGCCAGCAGCTTAGACCGAAAGCTCGGAGGGGATGAAAAACTGTTTTTT,CASSLDRKLGGDEKLFF
TRBJ2-3,NA,TRBV18,NA,TGTGCCAGCTCACCCGGGACTTCGGAGTCTTTT,CASSPGTSESF
TRBJ2-7,NA,TRBV14,NA,TGTGCCAGCAGCCAAGCGGTCGGGGGTGGAGAGCAGTACTTC,CASSQAVGGGEQYF
TRBJ1-1,NA,TRBV7-8,NA,TGTGCCAGCAGCTGGACTGCCTCAAGGCACACTGAAGCTTTCTTT,CASSWTASRHTEAFF
TRBJ2-7,TRBD2,TRBV29-1,NA,TGCAGCGTTGAGGGGGAGGGGTTGAACGAGCAGTACTTC,CSVEGEGLNEQYF
TRBJ1-6,NA,TRBV5-8,NA,TGTGCCAGCAGCCAACCTCTCGCACCCCTCCACTTT,CASSQPLAPLHF
TRBJ2-7,NA,TRBV6-5,NA,TGTGCCAGCAGTTCACCCAGGGAAAGGGTCTCCCACGAGCAGTACTTC,CASSSPRERVSHEQYF
TRBJ1-4,NA,TRBV28,NA,TGTGCCAGCAAACTTCTTAAGGGTAGGGGTAATGAAAAACTGTTTTTT,CASKLLKGRGNEKLFF
TRBJ2-5,NA,TRBV7-2,NA,TGTGCCAGCAGCTTAGGGGTCAACCCCCAAGAGACCCAGTACTTC,CASSLGVNPQETQYF
TRBJ1-3,NA,TRBV11-3,NA,TGTGCCAGCAGCTCCTTCAGAGTTACCTACTCTGGAAACACCATATATTTT,CASSSFRVTYSGNTIYF
TRBJ1-2,TRBD1,TRBV9,NA,TGTGCCAGCAGCCCCCGGGACAGGGGTGGGATTTATGGCTACACCTTC,CASSPRDRGGIYGYTF
TRBJ1-1,TRBD1,TRBV6-5,NA,TGTGCCAGCGAGGTAAAACAGGGGATGCGAACTGAAGCTTTCTTT,CASEVKQGMRTEAFF
TRBJ2-3,NA,TRBV4-3,NA,TGCGCCAGCAGCCAAGGAACTAGCCCGAACACAGATACGCAGTATTTT,CASSQGTSPNTDTQYF
TRBJ2-2,NA,TRBV3-1/TRBV3-2,NA,TGTGCCAGCAGCCTTTACAGGGTGTCGGCCGGGGAGCTGTTTTTT,CASSLYRVSAGELFF
TRBJ2-1,TRBD1,TRBV7-9,NA,TGTGCCAGCAGCAGACAGGGGGGGAATGAGCAGTTCTTC,CASSRQGGNEQFF
TRBJ1-1,NA,TRBV6-5,NA,TGTGCCAGCAGTTACTACCCGAACACTGAAGCTTTCTTT,CASSYYPNTEAFF
TRBJ2-7,TRBD2,TRBV6-5,large,TGTGCCAGCAGCTGGACTAGCGGGGCCTACGAGCAGTACTTC,CASSWTSGAYEQYF
TRBJ2-2,NA,TRBV24-1,NA,TGTGCCACCAGTGACTTGTTAGTGGAGTCAGCGAACACCGGGGAGCTGTTTTTT,CATSDLLVESANTGELFF
TRBJ1-2,NA,TRBV9,once,TGTGCCAGTTCAAGGGAAGGCTACCCCTACACCTTC,CASSREGYPYTF
TRBJ1-3,NA,TRBV11-2,once,TGTGCCAGCAGCTTCGACGGCGGAAACACCATATATTTT,CASSFDGGNTIYF
TRBJ2-2,NA,TRBV19,NA,TGTGCCAGTAGTATCTCACGGACGAACACCGGGGAGCTGTTTTTT,CASSISRTNTGELFF
TRBJ2-5,NA,TRBV7-3,NA,TGTGCCAGCAGCAAAGGACAGCAAGAGACCCAGTACTTC,CASSKGQQETQYF
TRBJ2-2,TRBD1,TRBV27,NA,TGTGCCAGCAGTTTAAGGGACAGGGTTACCGGGGAGCTGTTTTTT,CASSLRDRVTGELFF
TRBJ2-5,NA,TRBV19,NA,TGTGCCAGTAGTGACCACGGCAGCGAGACCCAGTACTTC,CASSDHGSETQYF
TRBJ2-7,TRBD2,TRBV6-5,NA,TGTGCCAGCACCGATAGCGGGGGAGACGAGCAGTACTTC,CASTDSGGDEQYF